Each of the 24 T cell receptor beta chains below was sequenced from the same sample in a study of response to subunit inactivated influenza vaccine. MiXCR, applied by TCRdb to the RT-PCR reads, yields one record per CDR3 protein. This sample yields 650,000 or so distinct CDR3 sequences, of which 12% to 15% are seen a single time; 7.5% to 8% belongs to the top ten. The source was PBMCs from blood, collected 14 days before vaccination. These receptors originate from a man aged 50-60 years who received an inactivated influenza vaccine.

The J gene is TRBJ1-2, the V gene TRBV20-1, with 7 positions matching TRBD1. Trimming took 1 base from V and 7 from J; bases not matched to a gene: 12. Germline-derived CDR1 and CDR2 are DFQATT and SNEGSKA (reference sequence). This CDR3 spans 15 amino acids. CDR3: CSARGYSRDSGGYTF. CDR3 coding DNA: TGCAGTGCTAGAGGCTACTCTCGGGACAGCGGTGGCTACACCTTC.

The V and J genes are TRBV18 and TRBJ2-5; perhaps D is TRBD1 or TRBD2 (5 bases each). Trimming pared 6 bases from V and 1 base from J, leaving 18 bases between. CDR3 length: 16 amino acids. The germline V gene encodes CDR1 KGHSH and CDR2 LQKENI. The CDR3 is CASSQGRSRGQETQYF. In nucleotides, the CDR3 is TGTGCCAGCTCGCAGGGACGGAGTCGGGGCCAAGAGACCCAGTACTTC.

V is TRBV11-2 and J is TRBJ2-7; TRBD1 aligns across 7 bases. Germline loops: CDR1 SGHAT, CDR2 FQNNGV. The V and J ends lost 0 bases and 2 bases, in that order; junction bases with no gene match: 4. The CDR3 is made up of 15 amino acids. Written as DNA, the CDR3 is TGTGCCAGCAGCTTAGAGACAGGGTCTACCTACGAGCAGTACTTC. It translates to CASSLETGSTYEQYF.

This clonotype was picked up a small number of times. This chain uses TRBV7-9 with TRBJ2-7; 7 positions agree with TRBD1. With V trimmed by 7 bases and J by 0 bases, 9 bases remained unmatched. This CDR3 contains 15 residues. Germline V gene data show CDR1 as SEHNR and CDR2 as FQNEAQ (reference sequence). In nucleotides, the CDR3 is TGTGCCAGCACAAAACAGGGGCGTAACTCCTACGAGCAGTACTTC. Translating gives CASTKQGRNSYEQYF.

Comment on this clonotype: A read error may be the cause here, since a much bigger clone is one base away. This chain connects TRBV12-3 or TRBV12-4 to TRBJ2-2, with no clear D. V lost 3 bases, J lost 0 bases, and 8 bases lay in between. There are 15 residues in the CDR3. This CDR3 reads CASSLSQTNTGELFF. The CDR3 DNA sequence: TGTGCCAGCAGTTTGTCGCAGACGAACACCGGGGAGCTGTTTTTT.

This chain links TRBV12-3 or TRBV12-4 with TRBJ2-1, with 7 positions matching TRBD2. The V segment lost 8 bases and the J segment 5 bases; nucleotides outside the gene matches: 6. The CDR3 spans 13 residues. This CDR3 reads CASGLEENNEQFF. The CDR3 region has the DNA TGTGCCAGCGGACTAGAAGAGAACAATGAGCAGTTCTTC.

This clonotype came up a few times. This chain links TRBV12-3 or TRBV12-4 with TRBJ1-4; 7 nucleotides agree with TRBD1. CDR3 size: 11 residues. With 5 bases clipped from V and 10 bases from J, the junction kept 1 base outside the gene matches. DNA of the CDR3: TGTGCCAGCAGTGGGGACAGAAAACTGTTTTTT. It translates to CASSGDRKLFF.

The CDR3, as DNA: TGTGCCAGCAGGGAACAGACAGTCGGGGACGGCTACACCTTC. Translating it yields CASREQTVGDGYTF. This chain joins TRBV2 and TRBJ1-2; perhaps TRBD1 as D (5 bases). The germline V gene encodes CDR1 SNHLY and CDR2 FYNNEI. Trimming took off 6 bases at V and 8 bases at J, with 19 bases between the two ends. The CDR3 contains 14 residues.

The chain joins TRBV7-2 to TRBJ2-3, with 7 bases matching TRBD2. The CDR3 runs 16 residues. The V gene end was trimmed by 3 bases and the J gene end by 2 bases; junction bases not matched to a gene: 8. Germline CDR1 SGHTA, CDR2 FQGNSA. The CDR3 DNA is TGTGCCAGCAGCTTGAGCCGGGACTACCTCACAGATACGCAGTATTTT. Encoded protein: CASSLSRDYLTDTQYF.

The rearrangement links TRBV7-2 to TRBJ1-3, with 7 bases matching TRBD1. Germline V gene lookup returns CDR1 SGHTA and CDR2 FQGNSA. The CDR3 covers 14 residues. The V gene end was trimmed by 1 base and the J gene end by 9 bases; junction bases not matched to a gene: 6. CDR3 DNA: TGTGCCAGCAGCTTAGACAGGGGCGCCGCCACCATATATTTT. It yields the protein CASSLDRGAATIYF.

This clonotype has at least ten counts. The rearrangement joins TRBV29-1 to TRBJ2-7; 12 nucleotides agree with TRBD2. Losses at the gene ends were 7 bases for V and 5 bases for J; bases not matched to a gene: 3. CDR3 length: 12 amino acids. Germline CDR1 is SQVTM and CDR2 is ANQGSEA. CDR3 loop: CSARLAGDEQYF. The CDR3 DNA reads as TGCAGCGCCCGACTAGCGGGGGACGAGCAGTACTTC.

The chain uses TRBV3-1 and TRBJ2-1, with D unclear. The CDR3 runs to 17 residues. Trimming took off 0 bases at V and 7 bases at J, with 19 bases between the two ends. Germline V lookup: CDR1 LGHDT, CDR2 YNNKEL (reference sequence). The CDR3 reads CASSQDIGPSIRNEQFF. In DNA form, the CDR3 reads TGTGCCAGCAGCCAAGATATTGGCCCCTCGATCCGGAATGAGCAGTTCTTC.

Many counts were recorded for this clonotype. J is TRBJ2-7 and V is TRBV5-1; 13 positions agree with TRBD2. The CDR3 spans 15 residues. V gave up 4 bases and J gave up 5 bases; unmatched junction bases: 6. Germline values: CDR1 SGHRS, CDR2 YFSETQ. CDR3 in DNA: TGCGCCAGCAGCGCCGGACTAGCGGGAGATGACGAGCAGTACTTC. It specifies CASSAGLAGDDEQYF.

This clonotype was picked up a small number of times. The gene calls are TRBV24-1 and TRBJ2-1, with 8 bases that match TRBD2. The CDR3 runs to 14 residues. J gave up 3 bases and V 9 bases, and 6 bases lay outside the gene matches. Germline CDR1 and CDR2: KGHDR and SFDVKD. The CDR3 nucleotides are TGTGCCACCGGAACTAGCGGTTACTACAATGAGCAGTTCTTC. Translating it yields CATGTSGYYNEQFF.

This clonotype was observed a few times. CDR3 residues: CATREGWTTGEYF. In DNA form, the CDR3 reads TGTGCCACCAGAGAGGGTTGGACAACGGGAGAGTACTTC. The chain carries TRBV15 and TRBJ2-7; a weak D match, TRBD2 (6 bases). The CDR3 consists of 13 residues. The V gene lost 6 bases and the J gene lost 11 bases, with 20 bases spanning the gap. Germline V lookup: CDR1 LNHNV, CDR2 YYDKDF (reference sequence).

This clonotype was detected a few times. The chain employs TRBV12-3 or TRBV12-4 and TRBJ2-2, with D possibly matching TRBD1 (6 bases). V was shortened by 6 bases and J by 0 bases, with 20 bases between the two germline ends. CDR3 size: 18 residues. CDR3 sequence reads: CASRSSYSRTANTGELFF. DNA of the CDR3: TGTGCCAGCAGGAGTAGCTATTCCCGGACAGCGAACACCGGGGAGCTGTTTTTT.

This clonotype was found many times. The chain's CDR3 is CAISKTLQGQVEAFF. CDR3 sequence (DNA): TGTGCCATCAGTAAAACCCTCCAGGGACAGGTTGAAGCTTTCTTT. The chain employs TRBV10-3 and TRBJ1-1; 8 bases fit TRBD1. The CDR3 sequence is 15 residues long. V was clipped by 5 bases and J by 7 bases; unmatched bases: 12. The germline V gene has CDR1 ENHRY and CDR2 SYGVKD.

This clonotype was seen at least ten times. The chain couples TRBV9 to TRBJ1-3, with unresolved D. The CDR3 totals 16 residues. Trimming cost V 0 bases and J 0 bases, with 10 bases left between them. Germline CDR1 SGDLS, CDR2 YYNGEE. The CDR3 is CASSVGGTSSGNTIYF. The CDR3 DNA reads TGTGCCAGCAGCGTAGGGGGTACGAGCTCTGGAAACACCATATATTTT.

A few counts support this clonotype. The chain uses TRBV28 and TRBJ2-1; TRBD1 aligns across 9 bases. Germline CDR1 and CDR2: MDHEN and SYDVKM. The CDR3 is made up of 16 amino acids. V dropped 5 bases and J dropped 4; count of bases not matched to a gene: 9. The CDR3 reads CASSTQGQGSYNEQFF. The CDR3 nucleotides read TGTGCCAGCAGTACCCAGGGACAGGGTTCTTACAATGAGCAGTTCTTC.

Concerning this clonotype: This sequence may be a read error, since a much larger clone differs from it by one base. The chain employs TRBV20-1 and TRBJ2-3; perhaps TRBD2 as D (5 bases). Per the germline V gene, CDR1 is DFQATT and CDR2 is SNEGSKA (reference sequence). This CDR3 spans 16 amino acids. CDR3 in DNA: TGCTGTGCTCCTCCCCTCCAAGCGGCCATCACAGATACGCAGTATTTT. The encoded protein is CCAPPLQAAITDTQYF.

This clonotype has a handful of counts. This rearrangement joins TRBV6-5 to TRBJ2-4, with TRBD1 as a possible D gene (7 bases). Germline V gene data show CDR1 as MNHEY and CDR2 as SVGAGI. The CDR3 spans 16 residues. V lost 5 bases and J 0 bases, leaving 14 bases between the germline ends. CDR3 sequence (DNA): TGTGCCAGCAGTAACAACAGGGGACTAGCCAAAAACATTCAGTACTTC. Its protein is CASSNNRGLAKNIQYF.

There are a few counts of this clonotype. The J gene is TRBJ1-5, the V gene TRBV4-2; the D is unclear. The V end lost 0 bases, the J end lost 3 bases, and 12 bases lay between the germline ends. The CDR3 consists of 16 residues. From germline, CDR1 is LGHNA and CDR2 YNFKEQ. CDR3 DNA sequence: TGTGCCAGCAGCCAAGATCCCCCACGGGCCAATCAGCCCCAGCATTTT. Translation: CASSQDPPRANQPQHF.

A few counts support this clonotype. The CDR3 reads CAISSGGRSWSSYNEQFF. The CDR3 region has the DNA TGTGCCATCAGTTCAGGGGGCAGGTCCTGGAGCTCCTACAATGAGCAGTTCTTC. The chain recombines TRBV10-3 with TRBJ2-1; 8 nucleotides match TRBD1. The CDR3 is 18 residues long. The trim removed 5 bases at V and 0 bases at J, leaving 12 bases unmatched. Germline V gene sequence: CDR1 ENHRY, CDR2 SYGVKD.

The chain has TRBV10-3 and TRBJ1-2, with 8 bases fitting TRBD1. Germline lookup yields CDR1 ENHRY and CDR2 SYGVKD. This CDR3 comprises 13 residues. The V segment lost 6 bases and the J segment 5 bases; nucleotides outside the gene matches: 5. The CDR3 nucleotides read TGTGCCATCAGGGACAGGGAAGGTTATGGCTACACCTTC. Translated: CAIRDREGYGYTF.